One T cell receptor beta chain is described in this entry. The CDR3 extends over 16 amino acids. Per the germline V gene, CDR1 is MNHNS and CDR2 is SASEGT. Germline trimming cut 3 bases from V and 1 base from J; bases unmatched to any gene: 5. The sample comes from a study of OX40 agonist ivuxolimab in advanced cancers. TCRdb's copy holds only in-frame clones and misses some; the assay was immunoSEQ multiplex PCR. The sample lists about 76,000 clones, 85% seen once, with roughly 3.1% in the top ten. V usage is TRBV6-1 and J usage is TRBJ2-2; 7 bases fit TRBD2. The origin of this receptor is an adult with an advanced solid tumor such as melanoma, head and neck, liver or kidney cancer. The specimen comprised CD4+ or CD8+ T cells sorted from blood, sampled in a trial of the OX40 agonist ivuxolimab. DNA of the CDR3: TGTGCCAGCAGTGAGGCTCGCGGGAGGAACACCGGGGAGCTGTTTTTT. It encodes CASSEARGRNTGELFF.